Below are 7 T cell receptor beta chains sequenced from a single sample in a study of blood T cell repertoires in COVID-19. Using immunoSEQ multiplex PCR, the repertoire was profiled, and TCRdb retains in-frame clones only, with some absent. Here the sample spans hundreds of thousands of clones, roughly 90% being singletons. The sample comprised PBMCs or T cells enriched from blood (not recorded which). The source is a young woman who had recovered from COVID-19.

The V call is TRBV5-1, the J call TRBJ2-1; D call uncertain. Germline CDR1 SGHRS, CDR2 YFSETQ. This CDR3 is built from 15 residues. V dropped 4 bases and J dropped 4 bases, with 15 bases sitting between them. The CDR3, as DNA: TGCGCCAGCAGCATTACAAACCCCGGGTACAATGAGCAGTTCTTC. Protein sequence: CASSITNPGYNEQFF.

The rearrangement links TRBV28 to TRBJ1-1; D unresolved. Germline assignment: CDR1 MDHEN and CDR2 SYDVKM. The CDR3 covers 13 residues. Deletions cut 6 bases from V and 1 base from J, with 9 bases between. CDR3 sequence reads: CASRITWNTEAFF. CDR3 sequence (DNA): TGTGCCAGCAGGATAACATGGAACACTGAAGCTTTCTTT.

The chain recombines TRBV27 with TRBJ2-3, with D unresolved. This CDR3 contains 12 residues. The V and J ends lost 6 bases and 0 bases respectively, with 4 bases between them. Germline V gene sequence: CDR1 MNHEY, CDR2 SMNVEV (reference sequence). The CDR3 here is CASRISTDTQYF. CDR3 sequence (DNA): TGTGCCAGCAGAATAAGCACAGATACGCAGTATTTT.

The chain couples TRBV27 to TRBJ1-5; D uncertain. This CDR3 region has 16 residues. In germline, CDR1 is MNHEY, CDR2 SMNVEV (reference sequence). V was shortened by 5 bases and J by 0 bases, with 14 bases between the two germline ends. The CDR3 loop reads CASSRTGAFSNQPQHF. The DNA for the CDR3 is TGTGCCAGCAGTAGAACGGGAGCCTTTAGCAATCAGCCCCAGCATTTT.

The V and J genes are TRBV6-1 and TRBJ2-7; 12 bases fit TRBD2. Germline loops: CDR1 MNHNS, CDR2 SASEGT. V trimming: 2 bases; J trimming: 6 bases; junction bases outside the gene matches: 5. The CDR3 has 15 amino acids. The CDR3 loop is CASSETTSGSFEQYF. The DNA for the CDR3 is TGTGCCAGCAGTGAAACGACTAGCGGGAGTTTCGAGCAGTACTTC.

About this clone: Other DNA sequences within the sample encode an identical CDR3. The CDR3 nucleotides are TGCGCCAGCAGCTTGGTAGGGGGGAACACTGAAGCTTTCTTT. It specifies CASSLVGGNTEAFF. The chain uses TRBV5-1 and TRBJ1-1, with D possibly TRBD1 on 6 matching bases. Germline V gene lookup returns CDR1 SGHRS and CDR2 YFSETQ. Trimming removed 0 bases from V and 1 base from J, with 7 bases in between. The CDR3 contains 14 residues.

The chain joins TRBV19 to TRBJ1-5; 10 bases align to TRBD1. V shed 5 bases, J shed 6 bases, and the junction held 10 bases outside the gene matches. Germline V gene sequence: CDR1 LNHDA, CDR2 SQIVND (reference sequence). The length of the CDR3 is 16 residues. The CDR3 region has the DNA TGTGCCAGTAGTCCGACCGGGACAGGGGATTTTCAGCCCCAGCATTTT. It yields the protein CASSPTGTGDFQPQHF.